This TCR beta chain emerged from a study of T cells in Graves' hyperthyroidism and ophthalmopathy. For the study at large: Peripheral blood sampling occurred at initial diagnosis, before any treatment.

The study's findings and limits: Blood also showed most of the thyroid clonotypes that were expanded above 0.001.

Germline CDR1 and CDR2: MDHEN and SYDVKM. The CDR3 is 14 residues long. V was cut by 6 bases and J by 4 bases, with 15 bases left in between. Amplification targeted TCR beta CDR3 regions from RNA transcripts. A set of HTBI primers served as the primers for a first-round RT-PCR of the TCR CDR3. TCRdb called the multiplex PCR reads again in MiXCR, with one record for every CDR3 protein. The data hold some 770,000 distinct CDR3 sequences, with around 15% observed a single time. Exclusions: uncontrolled infection, other autoimmune disease, pregnancy, lactation. It was 8 to 10 ml of fresh peripheral blood that supplied the PBMCs. There are many counts of this clonotype. Its antigen is unknown.

The V gene is TRBV28, the J gene TRBJ1-2; the D gene is possibly TRBD1 (5 bases). This clonotype was sampled from a young man with Graves' hyperthyroidism. The sequenced material came from blood. The chain's CDR3 is CASSPGGDFYGYTF. The CDR3 DNA reads as TGTGCCAGCAGCCCGGGCGGGGACTTCTATGGCTACACCTTC.